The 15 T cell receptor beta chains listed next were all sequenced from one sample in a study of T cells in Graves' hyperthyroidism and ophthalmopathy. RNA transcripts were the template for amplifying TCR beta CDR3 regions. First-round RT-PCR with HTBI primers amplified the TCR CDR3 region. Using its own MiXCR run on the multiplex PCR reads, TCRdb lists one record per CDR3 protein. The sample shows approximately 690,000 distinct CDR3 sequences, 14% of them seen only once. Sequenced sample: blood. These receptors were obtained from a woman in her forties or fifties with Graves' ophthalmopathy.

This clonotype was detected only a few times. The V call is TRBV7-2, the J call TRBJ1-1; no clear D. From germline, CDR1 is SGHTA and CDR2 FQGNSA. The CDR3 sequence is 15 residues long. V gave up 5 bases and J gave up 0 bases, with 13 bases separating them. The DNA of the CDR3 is TGTGCCAGCAGCCATGACGGAGCAGTGAACACTGAAGCTTTCTTT. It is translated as CASSHDGAVNTEAFF. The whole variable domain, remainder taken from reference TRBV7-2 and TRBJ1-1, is GAGVSQSPSNKVTEKGKDVELRCDPISGHTALYWYRQSLGQGLEFLIYFQGNSAPDKSGLPSDRFSAERTGGSVSTLTIQRTQQEDSAVYLCASSHDGAVNTEAFFGQGTRLTVV.

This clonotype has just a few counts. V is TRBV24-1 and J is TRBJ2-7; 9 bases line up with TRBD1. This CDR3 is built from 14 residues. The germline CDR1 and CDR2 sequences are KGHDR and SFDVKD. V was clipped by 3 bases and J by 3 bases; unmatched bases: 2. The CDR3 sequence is CATSDPGQGYEQYF. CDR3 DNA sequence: TGTGCCACCAGTGATCCGGGACAGGGCTACGAGCAGTACTTC.

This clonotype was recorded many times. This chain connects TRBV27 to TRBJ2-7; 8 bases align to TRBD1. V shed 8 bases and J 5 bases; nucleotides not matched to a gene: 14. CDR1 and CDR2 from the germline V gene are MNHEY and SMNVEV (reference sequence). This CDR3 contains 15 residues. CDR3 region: CASRSTRQGANEQYF. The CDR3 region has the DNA TGTGCCAGCCGATCCACTCGCCAGGGGGCTAACGAGCAGTACTTC.

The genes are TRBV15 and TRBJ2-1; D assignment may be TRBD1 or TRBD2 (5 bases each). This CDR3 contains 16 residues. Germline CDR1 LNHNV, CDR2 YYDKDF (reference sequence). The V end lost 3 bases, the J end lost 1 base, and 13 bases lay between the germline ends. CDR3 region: CATSSSGTMSYNEQFF. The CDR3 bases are TGTGCCACCAGCAGCTCCGGGACGATGTCCTACAATGAGCAGTTCTTC.

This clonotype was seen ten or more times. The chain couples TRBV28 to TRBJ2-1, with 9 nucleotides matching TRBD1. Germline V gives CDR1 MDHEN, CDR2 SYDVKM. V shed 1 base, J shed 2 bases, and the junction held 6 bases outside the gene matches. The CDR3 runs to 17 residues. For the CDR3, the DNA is TGTGCCAGCAGTTTATTGGTTGGGACAGGGCCCTACAATGAGCAGTTCTTC. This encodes CASSLLVGTGPYNEQFF.

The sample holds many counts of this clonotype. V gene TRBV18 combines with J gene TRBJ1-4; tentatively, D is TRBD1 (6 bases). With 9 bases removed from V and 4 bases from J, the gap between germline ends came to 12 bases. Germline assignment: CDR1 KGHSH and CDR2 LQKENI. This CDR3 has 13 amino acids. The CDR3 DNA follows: TGTGCCAGTACCACAGGGTTTAATGAAAAACTGTTTTTT. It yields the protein CASTTGFNEKLFF.

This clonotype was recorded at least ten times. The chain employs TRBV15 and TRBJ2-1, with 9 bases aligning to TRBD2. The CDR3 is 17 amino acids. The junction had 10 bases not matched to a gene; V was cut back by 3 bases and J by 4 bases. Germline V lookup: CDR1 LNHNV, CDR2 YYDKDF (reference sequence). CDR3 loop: CATSSWPASGVYNEQFF. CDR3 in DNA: TGTGCCACCAGCAGTTGGCCCGCTAGCGGGGTTTACAATGAGCAGTTCTTC.

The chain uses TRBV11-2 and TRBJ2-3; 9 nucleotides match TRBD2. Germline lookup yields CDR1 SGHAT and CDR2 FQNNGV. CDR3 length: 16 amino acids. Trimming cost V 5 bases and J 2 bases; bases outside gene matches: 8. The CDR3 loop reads CASSELAGDLTDTQYF. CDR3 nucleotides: TGTGCCAGCAGCGAGTTAGCGGGAGACCTCACAGATACGCAGTATTTT.

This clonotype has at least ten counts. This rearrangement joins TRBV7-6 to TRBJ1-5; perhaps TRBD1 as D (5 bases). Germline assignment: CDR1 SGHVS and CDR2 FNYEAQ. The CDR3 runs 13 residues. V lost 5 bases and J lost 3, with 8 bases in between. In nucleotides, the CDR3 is TGTGCCAGCAGCAGGGGAGCCAATCAGCCCCAGCATTTT. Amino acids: CASSRGANQPQHF.

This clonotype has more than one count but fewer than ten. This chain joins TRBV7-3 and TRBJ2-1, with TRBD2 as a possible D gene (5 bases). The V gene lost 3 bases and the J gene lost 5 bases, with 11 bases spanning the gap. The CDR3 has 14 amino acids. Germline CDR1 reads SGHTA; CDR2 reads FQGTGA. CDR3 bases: TGTGCCAGCAGCTTTGGGTGGGGAGACAATGAGCAGTTCTTC. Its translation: CASSFGWGDNEQFF.

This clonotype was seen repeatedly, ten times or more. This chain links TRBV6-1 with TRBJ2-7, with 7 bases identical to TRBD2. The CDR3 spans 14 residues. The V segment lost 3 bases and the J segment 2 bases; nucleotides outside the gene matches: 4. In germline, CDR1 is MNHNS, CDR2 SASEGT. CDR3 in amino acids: CASSDWGTTYEQYV. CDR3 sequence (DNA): TGTGCCAGCAGTGATTGGGGGACTACCTACGAGCAGTACGTC.

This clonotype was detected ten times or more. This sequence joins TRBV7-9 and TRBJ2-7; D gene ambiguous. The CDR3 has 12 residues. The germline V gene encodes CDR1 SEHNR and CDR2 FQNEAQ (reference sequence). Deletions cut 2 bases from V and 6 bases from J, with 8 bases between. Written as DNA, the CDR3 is TGTGCCAGCAGCTTATCGCAGGTCGAGCAGTACTTC. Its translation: CASSLSQVEQYF.

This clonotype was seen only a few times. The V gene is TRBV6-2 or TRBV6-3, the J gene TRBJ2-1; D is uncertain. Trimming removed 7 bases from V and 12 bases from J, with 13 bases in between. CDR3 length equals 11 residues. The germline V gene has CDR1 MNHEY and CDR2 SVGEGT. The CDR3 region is CASTTLTVQFF. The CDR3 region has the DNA TGTGCCAGCACTACCCTGACGGTGCAGTTCTTC.

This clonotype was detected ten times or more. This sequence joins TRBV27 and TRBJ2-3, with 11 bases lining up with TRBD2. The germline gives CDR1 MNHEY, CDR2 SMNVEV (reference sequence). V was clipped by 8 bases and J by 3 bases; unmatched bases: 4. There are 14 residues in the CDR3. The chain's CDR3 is CASASGRLTDTQYF. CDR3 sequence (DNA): TGTGCCAGCGCTAGCGGGAGGTTGACAGATACGCAGTATTTT.

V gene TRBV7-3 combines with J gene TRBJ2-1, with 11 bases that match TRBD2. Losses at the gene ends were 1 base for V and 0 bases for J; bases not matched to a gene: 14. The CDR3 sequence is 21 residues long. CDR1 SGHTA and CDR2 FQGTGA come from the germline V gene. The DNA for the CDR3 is TGTGCCAGCAGCTTAATCGGACCCGGGACTAGCGGTGGCAGCTCCTACAATGAGCAGTTCTTC. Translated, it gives CASSLIGPGTSGGSSYNEQFF.